A single sample is the source of the 18 T cell receptor beta chains below, sequenced in a study of T cell changes during pregnancy in multiple sclerosis. The method was immunoSEQ multiplex PCR; TCRdb's version includes in-frame clones alone and lacks a portion of them. The sample consists of approximately 70,000 clones, about 93% of them appearing once. Sample: peripheral blood, taken in the first trimester of pregnancy. These receptors came from a female donor in good health, enrolled as a control in a pregnancy study.

The V and J genes are TRBV5-1 and TRBJ2-5; 8 bases agree with TRBD2. V shed 4 bases, J shed 5 bases, and the junction held 7 bases outside the gene matches. The CDR3 extends over 14 amino acids. CDR1 SGHRS and CDR2 YFSETQ come from the germline V gene. The CDR3 DNA sequence: TGCGCCAGCAGCGGCGGGGGGCGCGAGGAGACCCAGTACTTC. As protein: CASSGGGREETQYF.

This clone has just one count. This rearrangement joins TRBV12-5 to TRBJ1-2, with 11 bases fitting TRBD1. The CDR3 runs 15 residues. Germline trimming cut 1 base from V and 8 bases from J; bases unmatched to any gene: 6. Germline CDR1 is LGHNT and CDR2 is FRNRAP. The CDR3, as DNA: TGTGCTAGTGGTTTGGGAGGACAGGGGGCGAACGGCTACACCTTC. This gives the protein CASGLGGQGANGYTF.

V is TRBV5-4 and J is TRBJ1-1; D is unresolved. Trimming removed 0 bases from V and 2 bases from J, with 8 bases in between. The CDR3 is 14 amino acids. CDR1 is SGHNT, CDR2 YYREEE, per germline (reference sequence). The CDR3 here is CASSLESENTEAFF. The CDR3 bases are TGTGCCAGCAGCTTGGAGTCAGAAAACACTGAAGCTTTCTTT.

V and J are TRBV10-3 and TRBJ2-1; TRBD2 agrees at 11 bases. The germline gives CDR1 ENHRY, CDR2 SYGVKD. The CDR3 totals 17 residues. The V and J ends lost 0 bases and 5 bases, in that order; junction bases with no gene match: 6. CDR3 region: CAISESSGTSGHNEQFF. For the CDR3, the DNA is TGTGCCATCAGTGAGTCCTCCGGGACTAGCGGACACAATGAGCAGTTCTTC.

V usage is TRBV28 and J usage is TRBJ1-1, with D possibly TRBD1 on 6 matching bases. In germline, CDR1 is MDHEN, CDR2 SYDVKM. V lost 1 base and J lost 3, with 12 bases in between. This CDR3 is built from 15 residues. The CDR3 protein is CASSLLGGLDTEAFF. The CDR3 nucleotides are TGTGCCAGCAGTTTATTGGGGGGGCTAGACACTGAAGCTTTCTTT. Variable domain in full (rest from reference TRBV28 and TRBJ1-1): DVKVTQSSRYLVKRTGEKVFLECVQDMDHENMFWYRQDPGLGLRLIYFSYDVKMKEKGDIPEGYSVSREKKERFSLILESASTNQTSMYLCASSLLGGLDTEAFFGQGTRLTVV.

The rearrangement joins TRBV4-1 to TRBJ2-7; 10 bases map to TRBD2. The CDR3 has 16 residues. V lost 1 base, J lost 0 bases, and 3 bases stayed unmatched. Germline values: CDR1 MGHRA, CDR2 YSYEKL. This CDR3 reads CASSQAGTSVSYEQYF. CDR3 DNA: TGCGCCAGCAGCCAAGCCGGGACTAGCGTCTCCTACGAGCAGTACTTC.

The V gene is TRBV30, the J gene TRBJ2-5; 10 bases are shared with TRBD2. This CDR3 is 15 amino acids long. The ends lost 2 bases at V and 10 bases at J; junction bases unmatched: 13. The germline V gene encodes CDR1 GTSNPN and CDR2 SVGIG (reference sequence). CDR3 nucleotide sequence: TGTGCCTGGAGTTGGGTAGCGGGAGGCCCTCGGGGCCAGTACTTC. Translated: CAWSWVAGGPRGQYF.

The rearrangement links TRBV10-3 to TRBJ2-7; no clear D. The CDR3 runs to 13 residues. V was clipped by 7 bases and J by 0 bases, with 10 bases between them. Germline CDR1 reads ENHRY; CDR2 reads SYGVKD. CDR3 nucleotide sequence: TGTGCCATCAAAAGTAGGAGCTCCTACGAGCAGTACTTC. Translating it yields CAIKSRSSYEQYF.

As for this clone: This sample includes further DNA sequences coding for the same CDR3. The chain recombines TRBV5-1 with TRBJ2-1; 7 bases line up with TRBD2. The CDR3 has 14 amino acids. V lost 1 base and J lost 3; bases outside the gene matches: 1. From germline, CDR1 is SGHRS and CDR2 YFSETQ. The CDR3 DNA reads TGCGCCAGCAGCTTGTCGGGGGGCTACAATGAGCAGTTCTTC. Its translation: CASSLSGGYNEQFF. The whole variable domain, filled in from reference TRBV5-1 and TRBJ2-1, reads KAGVTQTPRYLIKTRGQQVTLSCSPISGHRSVSWYQQTPGQGLQFLFEYFSETQRNKGNFPGRFSGRQFSNSRSEMNVSTLELGDSALYLCASSLSGGYNEQFFGPGTRLTVL.

The chain is built from TRBV4-2 and TRBJ2-5; 11 positions match TRBD2. The V segment lost 6 bases and the J segment 2 bases; nucleotides outside the gene matches: 5. The CDR3 contains 15 residues. Germline CDR1 and CDR2: LGHNA and YNFKEQ. This chain's CDR3 is CASSPGTSGQETQYF. CDR3 nucleotide sequence: TGTGCCAGCAGTCCCGGGACTAGCGGACAAGAGACCCAGTACTTC.

The rearrangement uses TRBV9 and TRBJ2-7, with 9 bases that match TRBD2. This CDR3 is 16 amino acids long. Germline CDR1 and CDR2: SGDLS and YYNGEE. V was clipped by 3 bases and J by 5 bases; unmatched bases: 12. The CDR3 spells CASSDATAGGYHEQYF. CDR3 nucleotides: TGTGCCAGCAGCGACGCGACAGCGGGAGGCTACCACGAGCAGTACTTC.

The chain couples TRBV5-1 to TRBJ2-3, with a possible D match to TRBD2 (6 bases). Trimming pared 4 bases from V and 2 bases from J, leaving 17 bases between. Per germline, CDR1 SGHRS and CDR2 YFSETQ. The CDR3 covers 16 residues. The DNA of the CDR3 is TGCGCCAGCAGCCCTTTTGGGGGGTCGTCCACAGATACGCAGTATTTT. Its protein product is CASSPFGGSSTDTQYF.

The sample holds one count of this clone. This rearrangement joins TRBV6-5 to TRBJ2-3; D unresolved. Germline V gene data show CDR1 as MNHEY and CDR2 as SVGAGI. Trimming took 5 bases from V and 6 from J, leaving 9 bases between them. The CDR3 has 12 residues. The chain's CDR3 is CASSRARDTQYF. The CDR3 DNA sequence: TGTGCCAGCAGTCGCGCGCGGGATACGCAGTATTTT.

The chain links TRBV6-5 to TRBJ2-7, with D tentatively TRBD1 (5 bases). With 2 bases removed from V and 2 bases from J, the gap between germline ends came to 13 bases. This CDR3 has 15 amino acids. CDR1 is MNHEY, CDR2 SVGAGI, per germline. The DNA of the CDR3 is TGTGCCAGCAGTTACATCGGACAAAGGGCCTACGAGCAGTACTTC. Protein sequence: CASSYIGQRAYEQYF.

This chain connects TRBV4-2 to TRBJ2-3; 7 positions match TRBD2. Losses at the gene ends were 2 bases for V and 0 bases for J; bases not matched to a gene: 11. This CDR3 comprises 18 residues. From germline, CDR1 is LGHNA and CDR2 YNFKEQ. The CDR3 is CASSQFRSAGTSTDTQYF. The CDR3 DNA sequence: TGTGCCAGCAGCCAATTCCGGTCAGCGGGAACTAGCACAGATACGCAGTATTTT.

This rearrangement joins TRBV5-1 to TRBJ2-3, with a possible D match to TRBD2 (6 bases). Between the trimmed V and J ends, which lost 0 bases and 2 bases, there was a span of 16 bases. This CDR3 is 17 amino acids long. CDR1 is SGHRS and CDR2 is YFSETQ in the germline V gene. CDR3 protein: CASSLVWGGDPTDTQYF. As DNA, the CDR3 is TGCGCCAGCAGCTTGGTCTGGGGCGGGGACCCCACAGATACGCAGTATTTT.

V gene TRBV6-4 combines with J gene TRBJ2-5; D is uncertain. The CDR3 runs 15 residues. Germline V gene sequence: CDR1 MRHNA, CDR2 SNTAGT. V lost 0 bases to trimming and J lost 1 base, with 9 bases between them. CDR3 nucleotide sequence: TGTGCCAGCAGTGACTCGAAGACAAGCCAAGAGACCCAGTACTTC. This sequence encodes CASSDSKTSQETQYF.

The rearrangement uses TRBV27 and TRBJ1-1; 8 nucleotides align to TRBD1. With V trimmed by 5 bases and J by 11 bases, 10 bases remained unmatched. The CDR3 has 13 amino acids. CDR1 MNHEY and CDR2 SMNVEV come from the germline V gene (reference sequence). The CDR3 reads CASSPRTGQRAFF. The CDR3 DNA follows: TGTGCCAGCAGTCCGAGGACAGGGCAGCGGGCTTTCTTT.